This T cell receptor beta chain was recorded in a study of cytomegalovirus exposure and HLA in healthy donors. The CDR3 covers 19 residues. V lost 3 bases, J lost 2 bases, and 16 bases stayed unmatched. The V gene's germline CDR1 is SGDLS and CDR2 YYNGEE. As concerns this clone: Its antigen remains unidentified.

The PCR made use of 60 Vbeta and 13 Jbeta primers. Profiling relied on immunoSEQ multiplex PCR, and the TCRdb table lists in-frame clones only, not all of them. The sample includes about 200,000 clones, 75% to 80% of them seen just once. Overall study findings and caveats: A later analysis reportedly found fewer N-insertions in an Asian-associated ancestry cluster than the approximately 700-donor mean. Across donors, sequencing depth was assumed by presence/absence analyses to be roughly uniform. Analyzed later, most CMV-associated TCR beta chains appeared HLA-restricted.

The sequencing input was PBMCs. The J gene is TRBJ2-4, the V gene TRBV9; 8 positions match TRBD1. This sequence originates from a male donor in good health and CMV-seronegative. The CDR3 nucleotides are TGTGCCAGCAGCGACCCCGGGACAGGAGACTTCGGCCCCAAAAACATTCAGTACTTC. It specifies CASSDPGTGDFGPKNIQYF. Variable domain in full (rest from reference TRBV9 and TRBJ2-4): DSGVTQTPKHLITATGQRVTLRCSPRSGDLSVYWYQQSLDQGLQFLIQYYNGEERAKGNILERFSAQQFPDLHSELNLSSLELGDSALYFCASSDPGTGDFGPKNIQYFGAGTRLSVL.